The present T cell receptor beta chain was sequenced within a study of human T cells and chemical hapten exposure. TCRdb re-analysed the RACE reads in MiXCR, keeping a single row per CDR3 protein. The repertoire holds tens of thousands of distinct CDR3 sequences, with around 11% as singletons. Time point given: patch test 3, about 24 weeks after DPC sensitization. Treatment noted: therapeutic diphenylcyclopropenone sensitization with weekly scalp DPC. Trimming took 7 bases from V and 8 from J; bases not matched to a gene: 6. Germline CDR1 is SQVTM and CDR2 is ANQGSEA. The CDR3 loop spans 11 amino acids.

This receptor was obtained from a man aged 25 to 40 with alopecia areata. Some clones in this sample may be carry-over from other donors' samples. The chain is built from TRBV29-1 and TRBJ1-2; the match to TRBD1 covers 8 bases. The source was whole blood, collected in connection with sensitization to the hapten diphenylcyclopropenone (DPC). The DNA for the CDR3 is TGCAGCGCTGGGACAGGTAACGGCTACACCTTC. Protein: CSAGTGNGYTF.